Below, one TCR beta chain is given with its context. Assay used: immunoSEQ multiplex PCR; TCRdb lists only in-frame clones, some missing. Altogether tens of thousands of clones are present, roughly nine tenths being singletons, with the ten largest covering over 4.5%. The data originate from a study of T cell changes during pregnancy in multiple sclerosis. This CDR3 comprises 15 residues. Per the germline V gene, CDR1 is SGHNT and CDR2 is YYREEE (reference sequence). V gave up 2 bases and J gave up 9 bases; unmatched junction bases: 10. Specimen: CD8+ T cells from peripheral blood mononuclear cells, collected before pregnancy. The chain carries TRBV5-4 and TRBJ1-2; 10 bases agree with TRBD1. This receptor was taken from a female donor with multiple sclerosis, enrolled in a pregnancy study. CDR3 DNA: TGTGCCAGCAGCTTCGGACAGGGGGGTCCCGTTCGCTACACCTTC. Translated: CASSFGQGGPVRYTF.